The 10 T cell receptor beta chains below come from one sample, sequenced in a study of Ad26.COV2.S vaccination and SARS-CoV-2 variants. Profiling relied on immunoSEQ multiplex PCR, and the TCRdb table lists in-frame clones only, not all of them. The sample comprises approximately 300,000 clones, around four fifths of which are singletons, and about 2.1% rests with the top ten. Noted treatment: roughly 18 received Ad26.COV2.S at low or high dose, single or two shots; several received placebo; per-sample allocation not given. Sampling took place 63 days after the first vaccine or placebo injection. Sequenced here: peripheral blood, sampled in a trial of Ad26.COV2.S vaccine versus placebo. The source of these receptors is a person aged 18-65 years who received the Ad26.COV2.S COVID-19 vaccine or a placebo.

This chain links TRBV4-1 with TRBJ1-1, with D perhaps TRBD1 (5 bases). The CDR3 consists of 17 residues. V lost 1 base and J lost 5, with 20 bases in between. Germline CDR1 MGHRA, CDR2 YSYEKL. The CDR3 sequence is CASSQALKGQGWTEAFF. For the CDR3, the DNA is TGCGCCAGCAGCCAAGCCCTTAAGGGGCAAGGGTGGACTGAAGCTTTCTTT.

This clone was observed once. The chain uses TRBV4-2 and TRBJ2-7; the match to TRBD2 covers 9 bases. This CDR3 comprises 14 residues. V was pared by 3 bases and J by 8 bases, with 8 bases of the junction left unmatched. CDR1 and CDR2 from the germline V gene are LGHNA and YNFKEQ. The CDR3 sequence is CASSQVAGGFQQYF. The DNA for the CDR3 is TGTGCCAGCAGCCAGGTGGCGGGGGGGTTCCAGCAGTACTTC.

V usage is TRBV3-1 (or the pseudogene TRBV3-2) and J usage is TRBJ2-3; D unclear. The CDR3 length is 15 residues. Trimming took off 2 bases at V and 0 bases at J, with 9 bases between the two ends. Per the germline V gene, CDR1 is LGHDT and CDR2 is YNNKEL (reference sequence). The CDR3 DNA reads TGTGCCAGCAGCCAACCCGCCGGTAGCACAGATACGCAGTATTTT. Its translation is CASSQPAGSTDTQYF.

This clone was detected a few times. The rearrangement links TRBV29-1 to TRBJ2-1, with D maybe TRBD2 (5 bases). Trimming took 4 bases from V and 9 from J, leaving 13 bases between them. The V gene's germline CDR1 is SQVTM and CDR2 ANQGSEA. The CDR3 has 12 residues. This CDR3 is CSVVGSVAEQFF. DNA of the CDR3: TGCAGCGTTGTTGGTAGCGTGGCTGAGCAGTTCTTC.

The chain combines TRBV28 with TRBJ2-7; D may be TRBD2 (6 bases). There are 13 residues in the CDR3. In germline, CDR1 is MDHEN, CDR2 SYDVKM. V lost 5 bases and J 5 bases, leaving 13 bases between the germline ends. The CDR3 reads CASSRRVRHEQYF. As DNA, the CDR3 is TGTGCCAGCAGTCGGAGGGTCCGTCACGAGCAGTACTTC.

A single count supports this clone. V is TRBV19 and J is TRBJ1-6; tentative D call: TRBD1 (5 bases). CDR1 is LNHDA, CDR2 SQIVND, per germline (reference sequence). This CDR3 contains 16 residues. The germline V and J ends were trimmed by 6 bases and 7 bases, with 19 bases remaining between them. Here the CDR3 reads CASRLRSGRANSPLHF. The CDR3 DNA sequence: TGTGCCAGTAGGCTACGGTCCGGCAGGGCAAATTCACCCCTCCACTTT. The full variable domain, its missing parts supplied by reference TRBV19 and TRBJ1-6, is DGGITQSPKYLFRKEGQNVTLSCEQNLNHDAMYWYRQDPGQGLRLIYYSQIVNDFQKGDIAEGYSVSREKKESFPLTVTSAQKNPTAFYLCASRLRSGRANSPLHFGNGTRLTVT.

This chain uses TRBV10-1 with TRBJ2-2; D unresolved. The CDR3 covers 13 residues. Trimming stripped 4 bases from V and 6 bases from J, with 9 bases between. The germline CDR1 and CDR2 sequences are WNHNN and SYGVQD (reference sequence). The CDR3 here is CASSADFPGELFF. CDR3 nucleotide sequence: TGCGCCAGCAGTGCCGACTTTCCCGGGGAGCTGTTTTTT.

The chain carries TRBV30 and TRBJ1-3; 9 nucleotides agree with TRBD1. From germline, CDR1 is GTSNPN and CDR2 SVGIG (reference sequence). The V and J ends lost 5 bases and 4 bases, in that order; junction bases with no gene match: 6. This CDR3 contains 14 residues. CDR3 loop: CAWDGQGLGNTIYF. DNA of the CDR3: TGTGCCTGGGATGGACAGGGGTTGGGAAACACCATATATTTT.

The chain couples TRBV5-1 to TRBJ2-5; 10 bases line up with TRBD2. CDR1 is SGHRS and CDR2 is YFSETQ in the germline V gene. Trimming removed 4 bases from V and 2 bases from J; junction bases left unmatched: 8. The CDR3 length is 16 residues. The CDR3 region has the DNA TGCGCCAGCAGCGCCGGACTAGCGGAAAAACAAGAGACCCAGTACTTC. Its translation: CASSAGLAEKQETQYF.

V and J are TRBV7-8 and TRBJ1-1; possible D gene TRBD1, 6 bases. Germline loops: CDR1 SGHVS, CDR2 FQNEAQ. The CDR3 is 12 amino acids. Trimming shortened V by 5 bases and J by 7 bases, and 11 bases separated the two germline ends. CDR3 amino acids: CASSIGQFEAFF. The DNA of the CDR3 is TGTGCCAGCAGCATCGGACAGTTTGAAGCTTTCTTT.